The T cell receptor (beta chain) described here comes from a study of T cell responses to AZD1222 COVID-19 vaccine. Whole-study findings and limits: Donors were chiefly white British, with a greater number of females, and clonal diversity was perhaps underestimated.

As regards this clone: The antigen is undetermined.

Produced via immunoSEQ multiplex PCR; TCRdb's table is partial and in-frame only. The table lists over 100,000 clones, about nine tenths of them singletons. V lost 8 bases, J lost 4 bases, and 8 bases stayed unmatched. Germline lookup yields CDR1 MNHEY and CDR2 SVGAGI. This CDR3 has 13 amino acids. This sequence joins TRBV6-5 and TRBJ2-7; 7 bases align to TRBD1. The input for sequencing was peripheral blood, taken on day 0 of AZD1222 vaccination. The TCR sequence derives from an adult in good health. DNA for the CDR3: TGTGCCAGCTCCGGGACAGAAATTTACGAGCAGTACTTC. Protein product: CASSGTEIYEQYF.